The rows below give T cell receptor beta chains drawn from one sample of a study of sequential checkpoint blockade in melanoma. Clones were sequenced by immunoSEQ multiplex PCR, and TCRdb holds only the in-frame ones, with some missing. The top ten hold about 20% of the sample, which has roughly 30,000 clones, approximately 82% seen once. Specimen: CD8+ T cells sorted from blood (inferred from file names), collected from a patient given nivolumab and ipilimumab in sequence. The receptors come from a human donor with melanoma. Both conserved end residues are part of each CDR3. A row's size may be missing; if present it is once, few, many or a size class.

clone_size v_call cdr3_aa
NA TRBV27 CASSLRGAVYNSPLHF
NA TRBV7-9 CALAVTDTQYF
NA TRBV19 CASSRAGEGDTEAFF
NA TRBV6-4 CASSGTGTGYNEQFF
NA TRBV9 CASSVAQNEQFF
NA TRBV14 CASSQEGQGSLAPLHF
once TRBV30 CAWSVKLNTEAFF
NA TRBV27 CASSWDTNYEQYF
NA TRBV7-2 CASSQKEGEEGTDTQYF
few TRBV2 CASKGWAGEETQYF
NA TRBV7-9 CASSPAGGSSYNEQFF
NA TRBV29-1 CSVRDSQRYGYTF
NA TRBV19 CASRGGAYGYTF
NA TRBV6-5 CASSGTGVYTEAFF
NA TRBV2 CASSWTGDEQYF
NA TRBV9 CASSEGGADKLFF
NA TRBV4-3 CASSQEGQGGYGYTF
NA TRBV5-1 CASSLGPGTGGSNEQFF
NA TRBV6-5 CASRPGTGMYEQYF
medium-sized TRBV7-3 CASSLMAEGEQFF